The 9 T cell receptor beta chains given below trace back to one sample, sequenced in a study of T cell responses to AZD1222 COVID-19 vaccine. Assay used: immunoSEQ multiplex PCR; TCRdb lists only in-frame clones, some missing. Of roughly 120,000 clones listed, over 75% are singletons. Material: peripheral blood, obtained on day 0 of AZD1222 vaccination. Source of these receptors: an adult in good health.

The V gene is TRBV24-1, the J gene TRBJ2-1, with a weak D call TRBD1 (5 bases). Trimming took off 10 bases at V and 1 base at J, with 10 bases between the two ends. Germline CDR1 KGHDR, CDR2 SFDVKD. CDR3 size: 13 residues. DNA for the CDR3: TGTGCCACTCAGGGCCCGTCCTACAATGAGCAGTTCTTC. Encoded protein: CATQGPSYNEQFF.

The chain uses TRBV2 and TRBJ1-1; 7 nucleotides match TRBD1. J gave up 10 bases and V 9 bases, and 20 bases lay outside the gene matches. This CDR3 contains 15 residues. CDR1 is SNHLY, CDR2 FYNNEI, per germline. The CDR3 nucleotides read TGTGCCAGGGCAAATTTTGACAGGGCTGGATTGGTAGCTTTCTTT. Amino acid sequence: CARANFDRAGLVAFF.

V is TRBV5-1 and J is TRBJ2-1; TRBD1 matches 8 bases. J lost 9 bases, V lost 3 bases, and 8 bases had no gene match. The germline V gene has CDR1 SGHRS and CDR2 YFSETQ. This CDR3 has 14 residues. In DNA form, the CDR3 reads TGCGCCAGCAGCTCCCGGACAGGGTCGGGTGAGCAGTTCTTC. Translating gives CASSSRTGSGEQFF.

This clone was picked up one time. The CDR3 loop is CASPTPDTGELFF. In DNA, the CDR3 is TGTGCCAGCCCAACCCCGGACACCGGGGAGCTGTTTTTT. This chain links TRBV6-5 with TRBJ2-2; D unresolved. V was pared by 8 bases and J by 3 bases, with 10 bases between. The CDR3 consists of 13 residues. Germline CDR1 MNHEY, CDR2 SVGAGI.

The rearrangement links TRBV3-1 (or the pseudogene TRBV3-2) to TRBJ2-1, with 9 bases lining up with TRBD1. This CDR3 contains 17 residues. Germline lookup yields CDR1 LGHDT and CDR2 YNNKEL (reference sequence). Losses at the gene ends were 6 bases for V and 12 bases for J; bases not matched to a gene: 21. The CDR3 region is CASSHLPGQGRGTGQFF. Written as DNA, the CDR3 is TGTGCCAGCAGTCACCTACCGGGACAGGGAAGGGGGACCGGGCAGTTCTTC.

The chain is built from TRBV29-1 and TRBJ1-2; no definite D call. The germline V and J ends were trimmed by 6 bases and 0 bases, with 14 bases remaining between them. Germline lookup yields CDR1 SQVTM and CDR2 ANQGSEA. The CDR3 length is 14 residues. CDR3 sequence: CSVLTTAANYGYTF. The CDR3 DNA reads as TGCAGCGTCTTAACGACGGCTGCTAACTATGGCTACACCTTC.

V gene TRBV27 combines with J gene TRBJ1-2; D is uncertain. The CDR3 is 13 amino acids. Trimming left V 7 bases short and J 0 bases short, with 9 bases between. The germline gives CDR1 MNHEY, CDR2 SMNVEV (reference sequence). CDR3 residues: CASTRGPNYGYTF. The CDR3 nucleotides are TGTGCCAGCACCCGAGGTCCTAACTATGGCTACACCTTC.

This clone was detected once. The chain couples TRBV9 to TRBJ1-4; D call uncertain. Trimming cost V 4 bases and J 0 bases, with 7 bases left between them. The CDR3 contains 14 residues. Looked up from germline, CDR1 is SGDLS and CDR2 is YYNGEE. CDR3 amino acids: CASSQSPTNEKLFF. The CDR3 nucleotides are TGTGCCAGCAGCCAGTCGCCAACTAATGAAAAACTGTTTTTT. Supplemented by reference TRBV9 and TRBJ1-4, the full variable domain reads DSGVTQTPKHLITATGQRVTLRCSPRSGDLSVYWYQQSLDQGLQFLIQYYNGEERAKGNILERFSAQQFPDLHSELNLSSLELGDSALYFCASSQSPTNEKLFFGSGTQLSVL.

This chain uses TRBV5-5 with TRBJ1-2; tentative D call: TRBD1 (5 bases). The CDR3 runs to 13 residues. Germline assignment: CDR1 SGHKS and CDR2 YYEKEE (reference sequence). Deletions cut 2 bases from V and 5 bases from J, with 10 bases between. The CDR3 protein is CASSLRGEYGYTF. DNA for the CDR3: TGTGCCAGCAGCTTACGAGGGGAGTATGGCTACACCTTC.